Presented here are 2 T cell receptor beta chains from one specimen sequenced in a study of T cells in Graves' hyperthyroidism and ophthalmopathy. RNA transcripts served as the template for amplifying TCR beta CDR3 regions. TCR CDR3 regions were first amplified by RT-PCR with HTBI primers. TCRdb re-called the multiplex PCR reads through MiXCR, storing one row per CDR3 protein. The data show about 380,000 distinct CDR3 sequences, approximately 17% seen once. Sequencing input: blood. The receptors shown here come from a man aged 18 to 29 with Graves' ophthalmopathy.

This clonotype was counted at least ten times. The chain links TRBV5-1 to TRBJ1-1; a possible D gene is TRBD1 (6 bases). CDR3 length equals 15 residues. The germline gives CDR1 SGHRS, CDR2 YFSETQ. V dropped 4 bases and J dropped 1 base, with 14 bases sitting between them. The CDR3 region has the DNA TGCGCCAGCAGCGTTCTCCCGACAGGGAACACTGAAGCTTTCTTT. As protein: CASSVLPTGNTEAFF.

In this sample, this clonotype turned up many times. This sequence joins TRBV2 and TRBJ2-1, with TRBD1 matching over 9 bases. V trimming: 7 bases; J trimming: 6 bases; junction bases outside the gene matches: 13. Germline V gene data show CDR1 as SNHLY and CDR2 as FYNNEI. The CDR3 totals 16 residues. CDR3 in DNA: TGTGCCAGCATAGGACAGGGGCCTTTTGGCAGCAATGAGCAGTTCTTC. It specifies CASIGQGPFGSNEQFF.